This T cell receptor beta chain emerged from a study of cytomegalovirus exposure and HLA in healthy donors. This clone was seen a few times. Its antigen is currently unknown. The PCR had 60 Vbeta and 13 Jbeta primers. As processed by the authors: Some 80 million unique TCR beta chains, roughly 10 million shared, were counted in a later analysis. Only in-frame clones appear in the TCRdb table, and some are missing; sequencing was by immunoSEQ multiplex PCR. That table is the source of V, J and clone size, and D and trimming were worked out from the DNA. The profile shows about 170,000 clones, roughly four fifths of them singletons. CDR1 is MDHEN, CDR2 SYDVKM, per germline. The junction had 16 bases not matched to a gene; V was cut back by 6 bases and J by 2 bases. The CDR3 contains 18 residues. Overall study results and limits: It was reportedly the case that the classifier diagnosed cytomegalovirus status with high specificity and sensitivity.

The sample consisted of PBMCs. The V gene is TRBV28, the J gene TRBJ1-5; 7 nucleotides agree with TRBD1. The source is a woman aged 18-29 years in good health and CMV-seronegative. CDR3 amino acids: CASRPPPYRGPRNQPQHF. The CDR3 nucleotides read TGTGCCAGCAGACCTCCACCTTACAGGGGACCGCGCAATCAGCCCCAGCATTTT.